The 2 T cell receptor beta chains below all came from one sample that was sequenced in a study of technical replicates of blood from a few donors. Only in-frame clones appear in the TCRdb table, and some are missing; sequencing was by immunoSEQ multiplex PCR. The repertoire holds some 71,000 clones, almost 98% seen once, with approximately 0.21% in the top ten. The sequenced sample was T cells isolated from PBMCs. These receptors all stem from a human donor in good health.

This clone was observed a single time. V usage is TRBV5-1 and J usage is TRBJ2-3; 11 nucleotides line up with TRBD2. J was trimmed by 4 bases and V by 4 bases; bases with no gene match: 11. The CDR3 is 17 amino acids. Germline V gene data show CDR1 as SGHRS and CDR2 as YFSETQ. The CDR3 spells CASSDKGTSGTADTQYF. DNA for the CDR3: TGCGCCAGCAGCGATAAAGGGACTAGCGGAACCGCAGATACGCAGTATTTT.

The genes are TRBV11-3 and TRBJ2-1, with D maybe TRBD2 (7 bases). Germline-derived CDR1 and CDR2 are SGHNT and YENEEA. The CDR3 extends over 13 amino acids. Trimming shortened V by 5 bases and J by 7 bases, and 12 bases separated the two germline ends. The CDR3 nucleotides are TGTGCCAGCAGCAGGGGGGGCGGTAATGAGCAGTTCTTC. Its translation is CASSRGGGNEQFF. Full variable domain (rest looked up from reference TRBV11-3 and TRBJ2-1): EAGVVQSPRYKIIEKKQPVAFWCNPISGHNTLYWYLQNLGQGPELLIRYENEEAVDDSQLPKDRFSAERLKGVDSTLKIQPAELGDSAVYLCASSRGGGNEQFFGPGTRLTVL.